This record covers a single T cell receptor (beta chain). Its antigen is unknown. No base quality information exists; no much larger clone differs at one position. Library generation was performed with 5' RACE. The reads were generated on an Illumina HiSeq 2500. A second PCR of about 6 to 11 cycles was performed with a sample-barcoded 5' primer and a J-beta primer mix. Each TCR beta cDNA molecule received a unique molecular identifier from a template-switch 5' adaptor carrying 12 random nucleotides. At least 2.5 million CDR3-containing paired-end reads were obtained from each sample. All of the RNA was converted into first-strand cDNA using the Mint cDNA synthesis kit, with a TRBC-specific oligonucleotide serving as the primer. Following uracil-DNA glycosylase treatment, a first 18-cycle PCR with universal primers M1SS and BC2_uni_R was performed on all cDNA. As for the original processing: For normalization, 1 million high-quality reads were randomly selected from each sample, with every read carrying a distinct molecular identifier. Reads sharing molecular identifiers were discarded rather than binned into consensus sequences. CDR3 identification, clonotype clustering and error correction used MiTCR with a Q25 quality threshold and the strictest error-elimination algorithm. A nonparametric unseen species model using Euler transformation provided a lower-bound estimate of total TCR beta diversity. The public reads were reprocessed in TCRdb via fastp at Q25 and MiXCR, keeping in-frame beta chains. Each entry merges the rows of one CDR3 protein and shows their most common DNA and genes. The V and J calls were not made by the authors but by TCRdb's processing. Counted in this sample were fewer than 1.5 million distinct CDR3 sequences; 42% of them appeared once. 7.9% of the sample lies in the top ten.

These data belong to a study of blood T cells in healthy people across ages (dated by TCRdb to 2013 to 2016). For the study in its entirety: In model experiments, roughly one uniquely barcoded TCR beta cDNA molecule per two T cells was captured by template switching. The donors were divided into four age groups: young (average about 15 years), middle-aged (roughly 40), aged (roughly 66) and long-lived (about 84). The study measured age-related changes in TCR beta repertoire diversity using deep sequencing normalized with unique cDNA molecular identifiers. Using the same blood draw, the study looked at two additional independent replicas of 1 million unique cDNA reads for two donors, one aged 18 to 30 and the other aged 80 or older. To avoid experimental bias, donors of different ages were randomly spread across the sequencing lanes. Overall results and qualifications from the work: Estimates of total diversity from one million sequenced T cells were regarded as lower bounds and underestimates. Observed TCR beta diversity correlated strongly with the percentage of naive T cells measured by flow cytometry. Donor CMV infection status was unknown, potentially confounding age-related changes in expanded clonotypes. Conclusive comparison of naive and antigen-experienced compartments was prevented by the profiling of bulk unsorted PBMCs. Compared with the aged group, more naive CD4+ T cells, fewer expanded clones and increased TCR diversity were shown by the long-lived group, suggesting age selection. Observed TCR beta diversity per million T cells fell roughly linearly with age, and a significant reduction was already apparent by age about 38.

Systemically healthy Caucasian individuals from Russia, around 39 in total and aged roughly 6 to 100 years, were included as donors. Each donor gave around 9.5 milliliters of peripheral blood, collected into EDTA-treated Vacutainer tubes. Ficoll-Paque density-gradient centrifugation was used to isolate PBMCs, with at least 7 million per sample. Trizol reagent was used to extract total RNA from the PBMCs, yielding at least 6 micrograms per sample. For every donor, flow cytometry on a PBMC aliquot measured the percentage of naive CD45RAhigh/CD27high T cells. The CDR3 runs 16 residues from the cysteine to the phenylalanine. Of the read, only the CDR3 DNA is kept; its 48 bases are in frame from base 1. Germline trimming: 1 base from V, 3 bases from J; junction bases outside gene matches: 4. The germline V gene encodes CDR1 SEHNR and CDR2 FQNEAQ (reference sequence).

Source material: blood. This TCR was sampled from a young woman in good health. The chain employs TRBV7-9 and TRBJ2-7, and 12 bases in between align with TRBD2. The CDR3 protein is CASSLGTSGVDYEQYF. The DNA reads TGTGCCAGCAGCTTAGGGACTAGCGGGGTCGACTACGAGCAGTACTTC.